Each of the 20 T cell receptor beta chains below was sequenced from the same sample in a study of human T cells and chemical hapten exposure. Time point defined: pre-sensitization, week 0. As for treatment: therapeutic diphenylcyclopropenone sensitization with weekly scalp DPC. TCRdb re-derived calls from the RACE reads in MiXCR, one entry per CDR3 protein. The table lists under 65,000 distinct CDR3 sequences, roughly 8.8% of them singletons, with around 14% in the top ten. The sequenced sample was whole blood, obtained in connection with sensitization to the hapten diphenylcyclopropenone (DPC). Source of these receptors: a woman in her thirties or forties with alopecia areata. Some clones in this sample may be carry-over from other donors' samples.

The rearrangement links TRBV3-1 to TRBJ1-1; 7 bases align to TRBD1. This CDR3 has 14 residues. V lost 2 bases and J lost 4; bases outside the gene matches: 4. Germline CDR1 and CDR2: LGHDT and YNNKEL (reference sequence). The CDR3 DNA reads TGTGCCAGCAGCCAAACACAGGGGAGCACTGAAGCTTTCTTT. It translates to CASSQTQGSTEAFF.

The V call is TRBV28, the J call TRBJ1-2; D perhaps matches TRBD1 (6 bases). The CDR3 spans 14 residues. V was cut by 7 bases and J by 9 bases, with 21 bases left in between. In germline, CDR1 is MDHEN, CDR2 SYDVKM. The CDR3 DNA reads TGTGCCAGCAAAACCGGGACATCGTTATTCAGCTACACCTTC. This encodes CASKTGTSLFSYTF.

This clonotype turned up a few times. The gene calls are TRBV14 and TRBJ1-3; D may be TRBD1 (6 bases). From germline, CDR1 is SGHDN and CDR2 FVKESK. There are 16 residues in the CDR3. V was shortened by 4 bases and J by 0 bases, with 13 bases between the two germline ends. As DNA, the CDR3 is TGTGCCAGCAGCCGAAGGGACACCTTCTCTGGAAACACCATATATTTT. Translated, it gives CASSRRDTFSGNTIYF.

In this sample, this clonotype turned up a few times. The rearrangement links TRBV2 to TRBJ1-5, with D hard to call. Trimming left V 6 bases short and J 4 bases short, with 13 bases between. CDR3 length: 14 amino acids. CDR1 is SNHLY, CDR2 FYNNEI, per germline. As DNA, the CDR3 is TGTGCCAGCAGACTTTCGTCACGGAATCAGCCCCAGCATTTT. The encoded protein is CASRLSSRNQPQHF. The variable domain in full, completed from reference TRBV2 and TRBJ1-5, reads EPEVTQTPSHQVTQMGQEVILRCVPISNHLYFYWYRQILGQKVEFLVSFYNNEISEKSEIFDDQFSVERPDGSNFTLKIRSTKLEDSAMYFCASRLSSRNQPQHFGDGTRLSIL.

This clonotype was observed at least ten times. The genes are TRBV10-3 and TRBJ2-7, with 9 bases lining up with TRBD1. The V gene's germline CDR1 is ENHRY and CDR2 SYGVKD. The CDR3 spans 13 residues. V trimming: 7 bases; J trimming: 6 bases; junction bases outside the gene matches: 7. As DNA, the CDR3 is TGTGCCATCAATGGGGGACAGGGTCGCGAGCAGTACTTC. As protein: CAINGGQGREQYF.

This clonotype was observed many times. The rearrangement joins TRBV19 to TRBJ2-6; weak D call: TRBD2 (6 bases). Trimming removed 1 base at V and 1 base at J, with 17 bases between. The CDR3 contains 19 residues. The germline CDR1 and CDR2 sequences are LNHDA and SQIVND (reference sequence). The CDR3 spells CASSIVEGTFPSGANVLTF. In nucleotides, the CDR3 is TGTGCCAGTAGTATAGTGGAGGGGACCTTCCCTTCTGGGGCCAACGTCCTGACTTTC.

This clonotype has ten or more counts. The chain couples TRBV18 to TRBJ1-5; D is uncertain. Trimming removed 1 base at V and 3 bases at J, with 4 bases between. The germline CDR1 and CDR2 sequences are KGHSH and LQKENI. The CDR3 contains 13 residues. CDR3 region: CASSPQLNQPQHF. CDR3 sequence (DNA): TGTGCCAGCTCACCACAGCTCAATCAGCCCCAGCATTTT.

Ten or more counts support this clonotype. V is TRBV12-3 or TRBV12-4 and J is TRBJ2-1, with 8 nucleotides matching TRBD1. This CDR3 comprises 13 residues. Trimming at V came to 3 bases and at J to 9 bases, leaving 4 bases not matched to a gene. The CDR3, as DNA: TGTGCCAGCAGTTTTCAGGGGGCGGGTGAGCAGTTCTTC. Its protein product is CASSFQGAGEQFF.

This clonotype was found many times. V gene TRBV7-9 combines with J gene TRBJ1-6; maybe TRBD1 (5 bases). Germline lookup yields CDR1 SEHNR and CDR2 FQNEAQ (reference sequence). The CDR3 sequence is 14 residues long. The V gene lost 4 bases and the J gene lost 5 bases, with 9 bases spanning the gap. The CDR3 DNA is TGTGCCAGCAGCTACGGGGGGGATAATTCACCCCTCCACTTT. Its translation is CASSYGGDNSPLHF.

This clonotype appeared many times. The chain employs TRBV7-9 and TRBJ1-6; D is ambiguous. CDR1 and CDR2 from the germline V gene are SEHNR and FQNEAQ (reference sequence). V lost 5 bases and J lost 7, with 9 bases in between. The length of the CDR3 is 13 residues. Here the CDR3 DNA reads TGTGCCAGCAGCGAGAACCCAAATTCACCCCTCCACTTT. Protein product: CASSENPNSPLHF. Full variable domain (missing parts from reference TRBV7-9 and TRBJ1-6): DTGVSQNPRHKITKRGQNVTFRCDPISEHNRLYWYRQTLGQGPEFLTYFQNEAQLEKSRLLSDRFSAERPKGSFSTLEIQRTEQGDSAMYLCASSENPNSPLHFGNGTRLTVT.

V is TRBV12-3 or TRBV12-4 and J is TRBJ1-5; maybe TRBD1 (5 bases). The CDR3 is 17 amino acids. Trimming removed 1 base from V and 5 bases from J, with 18 bases in between. CDR3 nucleotides: TGTGCCAGCAGTTTAGTTTCTCCCCCAGGGCCCTATCAGCCCCAGCATTTT. It is translated as CASSLVSPPGPYQPQHF.

This clonotype was counted at least ten times. V and J are TRBV4-1 and TRBJ2-7; no firm D call. Germline V lookup: CDR1 MGHRA, CDR2 YSYEKL. The CDR3 runs 14 residues. V was shortened by 0 bases and J by 4 bases, with 10 bases between the two germline ends. Here the CDR3 reads CASSQDTRAYEQYF. CDR3 nucleotide sequence: TGCGCCAGCAGCCAAGATACAAGGGCTTACGAGCAGTACTTC.

At least ten counts were recorded for this clonotype. The rearrangement links TRBV11-3 to TRBJ2-1; D is undetermined. Germline lookup yields CDR1 SGHNT and CDR2 YENEEA. The CDR3 runs to 14 residues. V lost 3 bases to trimming and J lost 3 bases, with 9 bases between them. The CDR3 DNA reads as TGTGCCAGCAGCTTCGCAGGCAGCTACAATGAGCAGTTCTTC. Protein product: CASSFAGSYNEQFF.

The chain links TRBV27 to TRBJ2-7; D not certain. The CDR3 contains 14 residues. The V gene's germline CDR1 is MNHEY and CDR2 SMNVEV (reference sequence). Trimming cost V 2 bases and J 0 bases, with 8 bases left between them. The CDR3 DNA sequence: TGTGCCAGCAGTTTAGGCAGGAACTCCTACGAGCAGTACTTC. Translating it yields CASSLGRNSYEQYF.

This rearrangement joins TRBV3-1 to TRBJ1-5; 8 bases fit TRBD1. Trimming removed 2 bases from V and 2 bases from J; junction bases left unmatched: 5. The CDR3 extends over 16 amino acids. CDR1 is LGHDT and CDR2 is YNNKEL in the germline V gene (reference sequence). CDR3 protein: CASSQKLTGGNQPQHF. The CDR3 DNA is TGTGCCAGCAGCCAAAAACTGACAGGGGGCAATCAGCCCCAGCATTTT.

This clonotype was picked up many times. The chain recombines TRBV20-1 with TRBJ2-7; D gene ambiguous. Germline V lookup: CDR1 DFQATT, CDR2 SNEGSKA (reference sequence). CDR3 length equals 16 residues. V gave up 0 bases and J gave up 0 bases, with 15 bases separating them. The CDR3 loop is CSARDVNRPDSYEQYF. The DNA for the CDR3 is TGCAGTGCTAGAGATGTAAACAGACCCGACTCCTACGAGCAGTACTTC.

There are a few counts of this clonotype. The genes are TRBV7-9 and TRBJ1-1; D remains ambiguous. CDR3 length: 15 residues. Trimming took off 2 bases at V and 1 base at J, with 11 bases between the two ends. The germline V gene has CDR1 SEHNR and CDR2 FQNEAQ (reference sequence). Here the CDR3 reads CASSLRTLANTEAFF. The CDR3 DNA reads as TGTGCCAGCAGCTTACGGACCCTAGCGAACACTGAAGCTTTCTTT.

This clonotype was seen at least ten times. The V gene is TRBV7-3, the J gene TRBJ2-3, with TRBD2 matching over 14 bases. Germline trimming cut 5 bases from V and 1 base from J; bases unmatched to any gene: 2. The CDR3 loop spans 16 amino acids. Germline assignment: CDR1 SGHTA and CDR2 FQGTGA. The CDR3 DNA reads as TGTGCCAGCAGCGAGGGACTAGCGGGGGGCACAGATACGCAGTATTTT. Protein sequence: CASSEGLAGGTDTQYF.

In its sample, this clonotype was seen many times. This sequence joins TRBV7-8 and TRBJ2-3, with unresolved D. Germline V lookup: CDR1 SGHVS, CDR2 FQNEAQ. The CDR3 covers 15 residues. V was pared by 1 base and J by 5 bases, with 13 bases between. As DNA, the CDR3 is TGTGCCAGCAGCTTAGGCGGTTCATCGGGAGATACGCAGTATTTT. This codes for CASSLGGSSGDTQYF. The full variable domain, its missing parts supplied by reference TRBV7-8 and TRBJ2-3, is GAGVSQSPRYKVAKRGQDVALRCDPISGHVSLFWYQQALGQGPEFLTYFQNEAQLDKSGLPSDRFFAERPEGSVSTLKIQRTQQEDSAVYLCASSLGGSSGDTQYFGPGTRLTVL.

This clonotype was counted a few times. The rearrangement joins TRBV7-2 to TRBJ2-5; D uncertain. The CDR3 spans 15 residues. Trimming stripped 3 bases from V and 4 bases from J, with 15 bases between. In germline, CDR1 is SGHTA, CDR2 FQGNSA. CDR3: CASSFLKFATETQYF. In DNA, the CDR3 is TGTGCCAGCAGCTTCCTAAAATTTGCGACAGAGACCCAGTACTTC.